A single T cell receptor beta chain is shown here with its context. No antigen is known for it. Base qualities are not provided; no much larger clone lies one nucleotide away. TCRbeta CDR3 regions were amplified from genomic DNA by means of the immunoSEQ Assay, a bias-controlled multiplex PCR. Under the source paper's analysis protocol: The number of nucleated cells in each sample was estimated from the amplification of reference gene primers within the assay. To quantify the absolute abundance of each unique TCRbeta CDR3 rearrangement, sequence reads were collapsed and filtered. For each sample, productive Simpson clonality was calculated as the square root of Simpson's diversity index across productive rearrangements. TCRdb mirrors the immuneACCESS table, restricted to in-frame sequences. Some clones are absent from its copies; in checked studies, under half trace to an unresolved V gene, and the reason for the others is unknown. V, J and clone size were drawn from that table, and D and trimming were deduced from the DNA. Recorded for this sample are some 300,000 clones; 80% to 90% of them occurred a single time. The ten biggest clones cover 6.3% of the sample.

This specimen belongs to a study of blood T cell repertoires in COVID-19 (dated by TCRdb to between 2020 and 2021). Broadly, across the study: Samples covering the acute and convalescent phases of COVID-19 were provided by collaborators in the United States, Italy and Spain. The material from the prospective study consisted of cDNA or gDNA derived from T cells, B-cell-depleted T cells, or PBMCs. The dataset comprised deeply sampled blood TCRbeta repertoires from subjects exposed to, actively infected with, or recovered from COVID-19. A freely available public database, intended as a resource for researchers studying the immune response to SARS-CoV-2, is where the repertoires were released. Samples were obtained from the ongoing ImmuneRACE study (first 160 participants) and from 1,254 subjects provided by 6 global collaborators. Sample metadata almost always included a de-identified subject ID, COVID-19 status, age in years and sex. Where available, HLA class I and class II types were obtained from metadata supplied by the sample provider rather than from assay-based typing.

Taken from the germline V gene (reference sequence), the CDR1 and CDR2 loops are LGHDT and YNNKEL. Trimming removed 2 bases from V and 7 bases from J, leaving 8 bases between the germline ends. Including cysteine and phenylalanine, the CDR3 has 12 amino acids. The CDR3 DNA has 36 bases and is translated from base 1. One collaborating source in Seattle enrolled patients while the patients were actively infected and followed the patients over time throughout the course of disease. Collaborating institutions collected whole blood in K2EDTA tubes following their own protocols. For TCRbeta analysis, collaborators shipped samples in one of three forms: frozen whole blood, isolated PBMCs, or DNA extracted from either of those sample types. Study-wide findings and limitations: Clinical and demographic metadata were provided uncurated, with the amount varying by source and participant.

The chain employs TRBV3-1 (or the pseudogene TRBV3-2) and TRBJ1-2; the D gene lacks a confident call. The specimen sequenced was peripheral blood. The clonotype originates from a woman aged 45-60 years with COVID-19, enrolled during active disease. The CDR3: CASSQPGGGYTF. The nucleotides are TGTGCCAGCAGCCAACCCGGCGGTGGCTACACCTTC.